This entry lists 13 T cell receptor beta chains sequenced from one sample in a study of T-cell reconstitution after alpha-beta-depleted transplantation in children. TCRbeta library construction was performed incorporating unique molecular identifiers. Using its own MiXCR run on the PCR reads, TCRdb lists one record per CDR3 protein. The sample yields just under 350,000 distinct CDR3 sequences, about a sixth seen once. The starting material was PBMCs, mostly from graft donor cells, obtained 360 days after TCRalphabeta/CD19-depleted stem cell transplant. These receptors were taken from a male patient under 10 years old who had a stem cell transplant for acute lymphoblastic leukemia, so the T cells may come from the graft donor.

The CDR3 region is CASSLRAGGDTQYF. The CDR3, as DNA: TGCGCCAGCAGCCTTAGGGCGGGGGGAGATACGCAGTATTTT. J is TRBJ2-3 and V is TRBV4-3; 8 bases are a match to TRBD2. Germline CDR1 LGHNA, CDR2 YSLEER. The J segment lost 5 bases and the V segment lost 4 bases, leaving 5 bases of the junction unmatched. The CDR3 extends over 14 amino acids.

On this clonotype itself: Because the CDR3's place on the DNA is in doubt, the DNA is left out and the CDR3 is given as listed by TCRdb. The V call is TRBV3-1, the J call TRBJ2-3; the D segment call TRBD2 is taken from the table without a DNA check. Germline V gene lookup returns CDR1 LGHDT and CDR2 YNNKEL (reference sequence). Including both end residues, the CDR3 is 19 amino acids long. CDR3 sequence reads: CASSQDRSGVSFLADTQYF.

This clonotype was counted between two and nine times. V gene TRBV7-9 combines with J gene TRBJ2-3; 10 nucleotides align to TRBD2. This CDR3 spans 16 amino acids. Germline V gene lookup returns CDR1 SEHNR and CDR2 FQNEAQ (reference sequence). J gave up 2 bases and V 2 bases, and 4 bases lay outside the gene matches. CDR3 DNA sequence: TGTGCCAGCAGCTTAAGGACTAGCGGAAACACAGATACGCAGTATTTT. Translation: CASSLRTSGNTDTQYF.

This chain links TRBV7-8 with TRBJ2-7; TRBD1 is a possible D gene (5 bases). The V end was cut by 5 bases, the J end by 2 bases, with 13 bases between. The CDR3 is 14 residues long. The germline gives CDR1 SGHVS, CDR2 FQNEAQ. CDR3 amino acids: CASSGHMTTYEQYF. CDR3 in DNA: TGTGCCAGCAGCGGACACATGACGACCTACGAGCAGTACTTC.

This clonotype has only a few counts. At one end the junction does not follow the germline gene, possibly because of a read error. The chain uses TRBV6-1 and TRBJ1-5; D perhaps matches TRBD1 (6 bases). CDR1 MNHNS and CDR2 SASEGT come from the germline V gene. This CDR3 is 15 amino acids long. In DNA, the CDR3 is TGTGCCAGCAGCGAAGCACAGGGTCCGAATCAGCCCCAGCATTTT. It encodes CASSEAQGPNQPQHF.

This clonotype was observed a handful of times. The CDR3 loop reads CSARAPAEAFF. The CDR3, as DNA: TGCAGTGCTAGAGCTCCCGCTGAAGCTTTCTTT. The chain is built from TRBV20-1 and TRBJ1-1; D not resolved. Per germline, CDR1 DFQATT and CDR2 SNEGSKA (reference sequence). The length of the CDR3 is 11 residues. Trimming removed 1 base at V and 6 bases at J, with 6 bases between.

This clonotype was seen more than once but under ten times. This chain joins TRBV12-3 or TRBV12-4 and TRBJ2-1; D possibly corresponds to TRBD2 (6 bases). V lost 10 bases and J lost 7, with 8 bases in between. The CDR3 consists of 10 residues. CDR3 protein: CATAGNEQFF. In DNA, the CDR3 is TGTGCCACCGCGGGGAATGAGCAGTTCTTC.

Many counts were recorded for this clonotype. CDR3 DNA sequence: TGCAGCGTTTGGGACCAACTCACCACCCCAGGCGCTGAAGCTTTCTTT. Amino acids: CSVWDQLTTPGAEAFF. V gene TRBV29-1 combines with J gene TRBJ1-1; D is possibly TRBD1 (5 bases). The V and J ends lost 5 bases and 6 bases respectively, with 25 bases between them. There are 16 residues in the CDR3. CDR1 and CDR2 (germline): SQVTM, ANQGSEA.

This clonotype was seen a few times. The chain employs TRBV4-3 and TRBJ2-3, with 12 bases identical to TRBD2. The CDR3 sequence is 19 residues long. From germline, CDR1 is LGHNA and CDR2 YSLEER. The trim removed 2 bases at V and 6 bases at J, leaving 15 bases unmatched. The CDR3 spells CASSQSQVFLAGGPDTQYF. The DNA for the CDR3 is TGCGCCAGCAGCCAATCCCAAGTCTTCCTAGCGGGAGGGCCCGATACGCAGTATTTT.

This clonotype has a handful of counts. The chain links TRBV6-5 to TRBJ2-6, with a weak D call TRBD1 (5 bases). With 2 bases removed from V and 4 bases from J, the gap between germline ends came to 12 bases. This CDR3 contains 16 residues. Looked up from germline, CDR1 is MNHEY and CDR2 is SVGAGI. The CDR3 loop is CASSYDTGPGANVLTF. The CDR3 nucleotides read TGTGCCAGCAGTTACGACACAGGACCCGGGGCCAACGTCCTGACTTTC.

There are a few counts of this clonotype. The DNA for the CDR3 is TGTGCCAGCAGCTTATTCCACTCTGGGGCCAACGTCCTGACTTTC. Translating gives CASSLFHSGANVLTF. The chain joins TRBV7-2 to TRBJ2-6; D gene uncertain. CDR3 size: 15 residues. Germline V gene data show CDR1 as SGHTA and CDR2 as FQGNSA. Trimming left V 2 bases short and J 0 bases short, with 5 bases between.

This clonotype occurred a few times. The chain employs TRBV29-1 and TRBJ2-3; 13 bases are shared with TRBD2. After removal of 8 bases from V and 2 bases from J, the junction contained 10 bases not matched to a gene. The CDR3 is 16 residues long. Germline V CDR1 and CDR2: SQVTM, ANQGSEA. CDR3 sequence (DNA): TGCAGCCCTACTGGACTAGCGGGAGTATTCACAGATACGCAGTATTTT. It specifies CSPTGLAGVFTDTQYF.

This clonotype was counted only a few times. The V gene is TRBV28, the J gene TRBJ2-7; D is possibly TRBD1 or TRBD2 (5 bases each). Trimming took 5 bases from V and 6 from J, leaving 14 bases between them. The CDR3 runs to 13 residues. Germline CDR1 is MDHEN and CDR2 is SYDVKM. CDR3 residues: CASSPTNGAEQYF. CDR3 in DNA: TGTGCCAGCAGTCCTACGAACGGGGCCGAGCAGTACTTC.